This entry lists 17 T cell receptor beta chains sequenced from one sample in a study of cytomegalovirus exposure and HLA in healthy donors. Primers: 60 Vbeta forward and 13 Jbeta reverse. Data came from immunoSEQ multiplex PCR; TCRdb stores just in-frame clones and leaves some out. The repertoire holds 95,000 to 150,000 clones, with about 73% as singletons. Sequences were obtained from PBMCs. The receptors were sampled from a woman younger than 45 in good health and CMV-seropositive.

The V gene is TRBV11-2, the J gene TRBJ2-4; a possible D gene is TRBD2 (5 bases). V was pared by 2 bases and J by 5 bases, with 7 bases between. Germline CDR1 reads SGHAT; CDR2 reads FQNNGV. CDR3 length: 13 residues. CDR3 coding DNA: TGTGCCAGCAGCTTATCGAGGGAAAACATTCAGTACTTC. Protein product: CASSLSRENIQYF.

The chain joins TRBV27 to TRBJ2-3; D is unclear. The CDR3 sequence is 12 residues long. Trimming took 8 bases from V and 6 from J, leaving 12 bases between them. Germline lookup yields CDR1 MNHEY and CDR2 SMNVEV (reference sequence). In DNA, the CDR3 is TGTGCCAGCCTATCTAGTGGGGATACGCAGTATTTT. It is translated as CASLSSGDTQYF.

This chain's CDR3 is CASSTGNTEAFF. The CDR3 DNA is TGCGCCAGCAGCACCGGTAACACTGAAGCTTTCTTT. The chain has TRBV5-1 and TRBJ1-1; D is unresolved. Trimming removed 4 bases at V and 2 bases at J, with 6 bases between. This CDR3 has 12 residues. Germline CDR1 reads SGHRS; CDR2 reads YFSETQ. The variable domain in full, with the rest retrieved from reference TRBV5-1 and TRBJ1-1, is KAGVTQTPRYLIKTRGQQVTLSCSPISGHRSVSWYQQTPGQGLQFLFEYFSETQRNKGNFPGRFSGRQFSNSRSEMNVSTLELGDSALYLCASSTGNTEAFFGQGTRLTVV.

The genes are TRBV6-1 and TRBJ2-5; tentatively, D is TRBD1 (7 bases). The CDR3 is made up of 14 amino acids. V shed 7 bases and J shed 2 bases, with 14 bases lying between them. The germline V gene encodes CDR1 MNHNS and CDR2 SASEGT. The CDR3 bases are TGTGCCAGCACCGCGGGACAGTATCAAGAGACCCAGTACTTC. Protein sequence: CASTAGQYQETQYF.

The chain recombines TRBV6-6 with TRBJ2-2; the match to TRBD1 covers 11 bases. V shed 5 bases, J shed 6 bases, and the junction held 5 bases outside the gene matches. This CDR3 spans 15 amino acids. The germline CDR1 and CDR2 sequences are MNHNY and SVGAGI (reference sequence). The chain's CDR3 is CASSPGQGGPGELFF. Written as DNA, the CDR3 is TGTGCCAGCAGTCCGGGACAGGGGGGACCCGGGGAGCTGTTTTTT.

The chain recombines TRBV7-6 with TRBJ1-4, with D possibly TRBD1 on 5 matching bases. The V gene's germline CDR1 is SGHVS and CDR2 FNYEAQ. V was cut by 8 bases and J by 7 bases, with 14 bases left in between. The CDR3 totals 13 residues. The CDR3 sequence is CASSRRRGEKLFF. The DNA for the CDR3 is TGTGCCAGCTCAAGGAGGAGGGGTGAAAAACTGTTTTTT.

The genes are TRBV29-1 and TRBJ1-4; possible D gene TRBD1, 6 bases. The CDR3 runs to 13 residues. Germline-derived CDR1 and CDR2 are SQVTM and ANQGSEA. With 7 bases removed from V and 7 bases from J, the gap between germline ends came to 16 bases. CDR3: CSADGPRGEKLFF. CDR3 in DNA: TGCAGCGCCGACGGCCCCAGGGGTGAAAAACTGTTTTTT.

The chain employs TRBV4-2 and TRBJ2-5, with 7 bases identical to TRBD2. This CDR3 is built from 15 residues. V shed 1 base, J shed 4 bases, and the junction held 6 bases outside the gene matches. The germline V gene encodes CDR1 LGHNA and CDR2 YNFKEQ. CDR3 sequence (DNA): TGTGCCAGCAGCCAAGGGACTAGGAAAGGAGAGACCCAGTACTTC. Translated, it gives CASSQGTRKGETQYF.

This chain links TRBV5-1 with TRBJ2-1; TRBD2 agrees at 11 bases. The CDR3 runs 15 residues. Germline assignment: CDR1 SGHRS and CDR2 YFSETQ. V gave up 2 bases and J gave up 10 bases; unmatched junction bases: 8. CDR3 region: CASSFGSGGAGEQFF. Written as DNA, the CDR3 is TGCGCCAGCAGCTTCGGTAGCGGGGGGGCCGGGGAGCAGTTCTTC. Full variable domain (outside the CDR3, taken from reference TRBV5-1 and TRBJ2-1): KAGVTQTPRYLIKTRGQQVTLSCSPISGHRSVSWYQQTPGQGLQFLFEYFSETQRNKGNFPGRFSGRQFSNSRSEMNVSTLELGDSALYLCASSFGSGGAGEQFFGPGTRLTVL.

The rearrangement joins TRBV30 to TRBJ1-2; weak D call: TRBD1 (5 bases). The CDR3 totals 13 residues. Trimming removed 4 bases from V and 5 bases from J, with 14 bases in between. Germline CDR1 reads GTSNPN; CDR2 reads SVGIG (reference sequence). Here the CDR3 reads CAWTYGAAYGYTF. The CDR3 DNA reads TGTGCCTGGACCTATGGGGCGGCTTATGGCTACACCTTC.

The chain carries TRBV5-4 and TRBJ2-3, with TRBD2 matching 9 bases. CDR1 and CDR2 from the germline V gene are SGHNT and YYREEE (reference sequence). The CDR3 is made up of 16 amino acids. V gave up 0 bases and J gave up 4 bases; unmatched junction bases: 6. This CDR3 is CASSLGLAGKSDTQYF. CDR3 DNA: TGTGCCAGCAGCTTGGGTCTAGCGGGGAAATCAGATACGCAGTATTTT.

V and J are TRBV7-2 and TRBJ2-1, with 7 bases that match TRBD2. The CDR3 loop spans 19 amino acids. Germline CDR1 and CDR2: SGHTA and FQGNSA. The V gene end was trimmed by 0 bases and the J gene end by 5 bases; junction bases not matched to a gene: 16. The CDR3 DNA reads TGTGCCAGCAGCTTAGCTTTGGGTGCTTGGGCTAGCGGAGACAATGAGCAGTTCTTC. Protein product: CASSLALGAWASGDNEQFF.

This clone appeared a single time. The rearrangement links TRBV7-2 to TRBJ2-7; 8 bases are shared with TRBD2. Germline CDR1 and CDR2: SGHTA and FQGNSA. Losses at the gene ends were 2 bases for V and 5 bases for J; bases not matched to a gene: 11. This CDR3 region has 16 residues. In nucleotides, the CDR3 is TGTGCCAGCAGCTTAAAGGGGGGGCGGGGGGCCCACGAGCAGTACTTC. Encoded protein: CASSLKGGRGAHEQYF.

The chain employs TRBV30 and TRBJ2-7; 10 nucleotides agree with TRBD1. Germline lookup yields CDR1 GTSNPN and CDR2 SVGIG (reference sequence). The trim removed 4 bases at V and 3 bases at J, leaving 6 bases unmatched. CDR3 length: 14 amino acids. The CDR3 sequence: CAWTLRDRGYEQYF. The CDR3 region has the DNA TGTGCCTGGACCTTAAGGGACAGGGGCTACGAGCAGTACTTC. Using reference TRBV30 and TRBJ2-7 for the parts outside the CDR3, the full variable domain is SQTIHQWPATLVQPVGSPLSLECTVEGTSNPNLYWYRQAAGRGLQLLFYSVGIGQISSEVPQNLSASRPQDRQFILSSKKLLLSDSGFYLCAWTLRDRGYEQYFGPGTRLTVT.

V gene TRBV6-5 combines with J gene TRBJ1-2; tentatively, D is TRBD1 (5 bases). The CDR3 totals 14 residues. Deletions cut 5 bases from V and 0 bases from J, with 10 bases between. CDR1 and CDR2 from the germline V gene are MNHEY and SVGAGI. In nucleotides, the CDR3 is TGTGCCAGCAGTCTACAGGAAACTAACTATGGCTACACCTTC. Its translation is CASSLQETNYGYTF.

V usage is TRBV5-4 and J usage is TRBJ2-1; a weak D match, TRBD2 (6 bases). The V and J ends lost 2 bases and 2 bases respectively, with 11 bases between them. This CDR3 comprises 15 residues. Germline values: CDR1 SGHNT, CDR2 YYREEE (reference sequence). CDR3 amino acids: CASSFGGTPYNEQFF. CDR3 coding DNA: TGTGCCAGCAGCTTTGGGGGGACCCCCTACAATGAGCAGTTCTTC. The entire variable domain, with the rest obtained from reference TRBV5-4 and TRBJ2-1, is as follows: ETGVTQSPTHLIKTRGQQVTLRCSSQSGHNTVSWYQQALGQGPQFIFQYYREEENGRGNFPPRFSGLQFPNYSSELNVNALELDDSALYLCASSFGGTPYNEQFFGPGTRLTVL.

The rearrangement joins TRBV27 to TRBJ1-1; D is possibly TRBD1 (6 bases). The V end was cut by 1 base, the J end by 4 bases, with 16 bases between. CDR3 size: 16 residues. The germline gives CDR1 MNHEY, CDR2 SMNVEV (reference sequence). For the CDR3, the DNA is TGTGCCAGCAGTTTATTCCCCCCGGACAGACGCACTGAAGCTTTCTTT. Encoded protein: CASSLFPPDRRTEAFF.